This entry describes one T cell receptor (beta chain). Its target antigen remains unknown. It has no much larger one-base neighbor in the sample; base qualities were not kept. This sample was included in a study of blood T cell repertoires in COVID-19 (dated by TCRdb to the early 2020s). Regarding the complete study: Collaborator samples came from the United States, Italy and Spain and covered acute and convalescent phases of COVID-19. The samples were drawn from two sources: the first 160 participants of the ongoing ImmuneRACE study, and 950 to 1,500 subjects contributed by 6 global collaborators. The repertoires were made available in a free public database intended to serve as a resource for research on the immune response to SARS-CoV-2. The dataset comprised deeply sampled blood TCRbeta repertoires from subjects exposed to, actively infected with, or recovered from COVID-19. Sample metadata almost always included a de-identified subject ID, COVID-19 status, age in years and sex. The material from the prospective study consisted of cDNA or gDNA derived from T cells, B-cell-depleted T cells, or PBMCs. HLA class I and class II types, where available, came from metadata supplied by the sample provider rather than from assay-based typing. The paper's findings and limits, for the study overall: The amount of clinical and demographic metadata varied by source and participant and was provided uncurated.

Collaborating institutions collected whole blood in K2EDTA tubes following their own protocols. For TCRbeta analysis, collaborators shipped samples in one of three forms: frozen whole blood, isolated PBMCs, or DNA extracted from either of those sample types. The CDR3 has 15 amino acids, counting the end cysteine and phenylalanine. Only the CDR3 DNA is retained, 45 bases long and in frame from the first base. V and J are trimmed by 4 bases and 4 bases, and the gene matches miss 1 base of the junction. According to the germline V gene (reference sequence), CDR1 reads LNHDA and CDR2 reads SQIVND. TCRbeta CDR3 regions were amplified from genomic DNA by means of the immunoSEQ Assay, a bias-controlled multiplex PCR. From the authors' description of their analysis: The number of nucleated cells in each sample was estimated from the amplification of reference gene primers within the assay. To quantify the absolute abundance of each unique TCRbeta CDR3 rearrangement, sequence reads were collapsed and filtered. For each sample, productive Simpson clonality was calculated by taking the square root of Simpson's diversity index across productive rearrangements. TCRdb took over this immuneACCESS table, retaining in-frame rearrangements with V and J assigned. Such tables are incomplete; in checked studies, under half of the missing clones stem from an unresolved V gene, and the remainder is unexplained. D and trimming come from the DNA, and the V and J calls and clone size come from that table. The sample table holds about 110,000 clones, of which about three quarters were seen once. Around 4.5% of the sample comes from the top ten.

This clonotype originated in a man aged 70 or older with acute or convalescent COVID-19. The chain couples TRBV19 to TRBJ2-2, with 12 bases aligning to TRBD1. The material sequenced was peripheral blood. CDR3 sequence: CASSRGQGATGELFF. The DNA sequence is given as TGTGCCAGTAGTAGGGGACAGGGGGCCACCGGGGAGCTGTTTTTT.